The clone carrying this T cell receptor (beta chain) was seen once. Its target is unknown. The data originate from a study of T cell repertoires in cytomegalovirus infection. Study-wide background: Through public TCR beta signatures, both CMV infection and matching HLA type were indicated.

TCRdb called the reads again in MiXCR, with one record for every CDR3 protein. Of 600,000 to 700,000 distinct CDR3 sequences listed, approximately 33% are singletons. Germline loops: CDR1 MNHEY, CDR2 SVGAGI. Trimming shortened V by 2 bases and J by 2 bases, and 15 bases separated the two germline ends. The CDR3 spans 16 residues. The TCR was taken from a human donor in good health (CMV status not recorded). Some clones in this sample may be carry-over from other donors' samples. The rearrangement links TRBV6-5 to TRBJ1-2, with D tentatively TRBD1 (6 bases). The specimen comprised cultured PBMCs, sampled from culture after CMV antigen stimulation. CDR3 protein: CASSYRTLQGNYGYTF. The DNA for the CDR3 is TGTGCCAGCAGTTACCGAACCTTACAGGGAAACTATGGCTACACCTTC.